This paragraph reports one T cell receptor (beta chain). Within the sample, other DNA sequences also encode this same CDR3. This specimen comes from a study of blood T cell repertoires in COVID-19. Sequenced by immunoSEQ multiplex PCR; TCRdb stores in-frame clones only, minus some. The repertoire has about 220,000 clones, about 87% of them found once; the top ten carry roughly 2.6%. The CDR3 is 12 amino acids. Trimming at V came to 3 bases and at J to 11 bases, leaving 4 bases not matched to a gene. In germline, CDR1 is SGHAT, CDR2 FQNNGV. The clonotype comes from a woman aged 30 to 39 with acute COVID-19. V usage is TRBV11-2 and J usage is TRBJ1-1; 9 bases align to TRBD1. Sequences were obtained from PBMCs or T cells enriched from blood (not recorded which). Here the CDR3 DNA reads TGTGCCAGCAGCTTGGACAGGGGCGAGGCTTTCTTT. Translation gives CASSLDRGEAFF.